These 12 T cell receptor beta chains originate from one sample sequenced in a study of blood T cells in healthy people across ages. Sample-barcoded 5' priming and a J-beta primer mix drove a second PCR of roughly 7 to 11 cycles. TCRdb processed the 5' RACE reads anew with MiXCR; each CDR3 protein has one entry. The sample has fewer than 950,000 distinct CDR3 sequences; around 34% are singletons. The specimen sequenced was blood. The receptors shown here come from a man aged 18 to 30 in good health.

The chain uses TRBV12-3 or TRBV12-4 and TRBJ1-2; 7 bases map to TRBD1. This CDR3 has 14 residues. Losses at the gene ends were 6 bases for V and 8 bases for J; bases not matched to a gene: 12. For the CDR3, the DNA is TGTGCCAGCAGCTGGCAACAGGGGCTGGGCGGCTACACCTTC. Translation: CASSWQQGLGGYTF.

The chain uses TRBV20-1 and TRBJ2-4, with 10 bases aligning to TRBD2. The CDR3 extends over 18 amino acids. Germline values: CDR1 DFQATT, CDR2 SNEGSKA (reference sequence). The V gene end was trimmed by 5 bases and the J gene end by 0 bases; junction bases not matched to a gene: 13. The CDR3 loop is CSAPRSGGTSLAKNIQYF. DNA for the CDR3: TGCAGTGCTCCCCGTAGCGGGGGGACAAGTCTAGCCAAAAACATTCAGTACTTC.

This clonotype was counted once. This sequence joins TRBV7-8 and TRBJ2-5; D tentatively reads TRBD1 or TRBD2 (5 bases each). The CDR3 spans 15 residues. V lost 2 bases, J lost 2 bases, and 12 bases lay in between. Germline CDR1 SGHVS, CDR2 FQNEAQ. CDR3 sequence: CASSLWGSKQETQYF. CDR3 nucleotides: TGTGCCAGCAGCTTATGGGGGAGTAAACAAGAGACCCAGTACTTC.

With respect to this clonotype: A clone one base away is much larger, so this may be a read error. The rearrangement links TRBV29-1 to TRBJ2-5; weak D call: TRBD1 (5 bases). In germline, CDR1 is SQVTM, CDR2 ANQGSEA. The germline V and J ends were trimmed by 4 bases and 11 bases, with 23 bases remaining between them. The CDR3 runs to 14 residues. The CDR3 coding sequence is TGCAGCGTTGTGTCGTCAGGGTCACACAATGAGCAGTACTTC. This sequence encodes CSVVSSGSHNEQYF.

This clonotype was observed a handful of times. The J gene is TRBJ2-7, the V gene TRBV10-3; 9 bases match TRBD2. The CDR3 length is 14 residues. After removal of 6 bases from V and 4 bases from J, the junction contained 7 bases not matched to a gene. CDR1 and CDR2 from the germline V gene are ENHRY and SYGVKD. As DNA, the CDR3 is TGTGCCATCAGGCCTAGCGGGGAAAGGTACGAGCAGTACTTC. This encodes CAIRPSGERYEQYF.

The chain recombines TRBV6-2 or TRBV6-3 with TRBJ2-1, with 7 nucleotides matching TRBD1. V shed 6 bases, J shed 7 bases, and the junction held 12 bases outside the gene matches. The CDR3 consists of 15 residues. CDR1 and CDR2 from the germline V gene are MNHEY and SVGEGT. The CDR3 loop is CASSPRGSLGNEQFF. The CDR3 DNA follows: TGTGCCAGCAGCCCCAGGGGGAGCTTGGGGAATGAGCAGTTCTTC.

This clonotype has more than one count but fewer than ten. The rearrangement joins TRBV18 to TRBJ1-6; D is unresolved. Deletions cut 4 bases from V and 0 bases from J, with 7 bases between. CDR3 length: 15 amino acids. The germline V gene encodes CDR1 KGHSH and CDR2 LQKENI. The chain's CDR3 is CASSQGSSYNSPLHF. The CDR3 coding sequence is TGTGCCAGCTCACAGGGTAGCTCCTATAATTCACCCCTCCACTTT. Full variable domain (missing parts from reference TRBV18 and TRBJ1-6): NAGVMQNPRHLVRRRGQEARLRCSPMKGHSHVYWYRQLPEEGLKFMVYLQKENIIDESGMPKERFSAEFPKEGPSILRIQQVVRGDSAAYFCASSQGSSYNSPLHFGNGTRLTVT.

The rearrangement links TRBV7-9 to TRBJ2-1; D not resolved. Trimming left V 5 bases short and J 8 bases short, with 13 bases between. This CDR3 spans 13 amino acids. The germline V gene encodes CDR1 SEHNR and CDR2 FQNEAQ (reference sequence). DNA of the CDR3: TGTGCCAGCAGCGTATCTCTACGAGATGAGCAGTTCTTC. It yields the protein CASSVSLRDEQFF.

In the case of this clonotype: At one of its ends the junction is not consistent with the germline gene, which may arise from a read error. This chain links TRBV29-1 with TRBJ1-1, with 8 bases identical to TRBD1. Germline V CDR1 and CDR2: SQVTM, ANQGSEA. This CDR3 has 12 residues. This CDR3 reads CGVSGGVAEAFF. DNA for the CDR3: TGCGGCGTCTCAGGGGGCGTCGCTGAAGCTTTCTTT.

The chain combines TRBV28 with TRBJ1-2, with 8 bases that match TRBD1. Germline CDR1 reads MDHEN; CDR2 reads SYDVKM. V lost 5 bases to trimming and J lost 10 bases; unmatched junction nucleotides: 3. The CDR3 loop spans 11 amino acids. Written as DNA, the CDR3 is TGTGCCAGCAGTCCGGACAGGGTCTACACCTTC. Translated, it gives CASSPDRVYTF.

This chain uses TRBV5-1 with TRBJ2-7; 7 bases fit TRBD1. CDR1 and CDR2 from the germline V gene are SGHRS and YFSETQ. This CDR3 region has 17 residues. V lost 0 bases and J lost 1; bases outside the gene matches: 10. The CDR3 reads CASSLAVWDSSSYEQYF. CDR3 sequence (DNA): TGCGCCAGCAGCTTGGCGGTATGGGACAGCAGTTCCTACGAGCAGTACTTC.

A few counts support this clonotype. The rearrangement joins TRBV2 to TRBJ2-1, with 8 bases fitting TRBD1. CDR1 and CDR2 (germline): SNHLY, FYNNEI. V was pared by 4 bases and J by 9 bases, with 14 bases of the junction left unmatched. The length of the CDR3 is 16 residues. The CDR3 spells CASSGSTGGVDFEQFF. DNA of the CDR3: TGTGCCAGCAGTGGTTCAACAGGGGGTGTCGATTTTGAGCAGTTCTTC. Using reference TRBV2 and TRBJ2-1 for the parts outside the CDR3, the full variable domain is EPEVTQTPSHQVTQMGQEVILRCVPISNHLYFYWYRQILGQKVEFLVSFYNNEISEKSEIFDDQFSVERPDGSNFTLKIRSTKLEDSAMYFCASSGSTGGVDFEQFFGPGTRLTVL.